What follows is one TCR beta chain and its context. This entry comes from a study of blood T cell repertoires in COVID-19. Overall study: T cells, B-cell-depleted T cells, or PBMCs provided the cDNA or gDNA that served as material.

J was trimmed by 1 base and V by 6 bases; bases with no gene match: 3. CDR3 length equals 16 residues. Germline lookup yields CDR1 MNHEY and CDR2 SMNVEV (reference sequence). The data were produced by immunoSEQ multiplex PCR, yet TCRdb's version contains in-frame clones alone and is incomplete. This sample carries 200,000 to 300,000 clones, approximately 88% of them seen once, and the ten largest clones take roughly 6%. Sequencing was carried out using peripheral blood. The chain carries TRBV27 and TRBJ2-2, with 12 bases lining up with TRBD2. The receptor was derived from a woman between 25 and 40 years old with COVID-19, enrolled during active disease. The CDR3 loop reads CASSRLAGVNTGELFF. The DNA for the CDR3 is TGTGCCAGCAGCCGACTAGCGGGAGTGAACACCGGGGAGCTGTTTTTT.